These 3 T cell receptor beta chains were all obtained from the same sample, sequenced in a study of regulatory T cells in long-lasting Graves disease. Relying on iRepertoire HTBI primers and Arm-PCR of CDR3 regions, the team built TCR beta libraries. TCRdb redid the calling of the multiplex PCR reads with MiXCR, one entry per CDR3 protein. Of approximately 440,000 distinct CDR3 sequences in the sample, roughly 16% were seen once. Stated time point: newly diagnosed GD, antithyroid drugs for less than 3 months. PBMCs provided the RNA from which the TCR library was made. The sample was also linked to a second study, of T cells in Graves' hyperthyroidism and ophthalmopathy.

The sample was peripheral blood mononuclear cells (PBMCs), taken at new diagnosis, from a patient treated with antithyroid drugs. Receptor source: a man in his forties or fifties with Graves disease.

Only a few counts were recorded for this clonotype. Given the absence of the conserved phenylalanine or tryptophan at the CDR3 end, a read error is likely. This CDR3 reads CSAMRRASSPTDTQYL. The CDR3 nucleotides read TGCAGTGCTATGCGCCGGGCCTCTAGCCCTACAGATACGCAGTATCTT. The chain recombines TRBV20-1 with TRBJ2-3; D may be TRBD2 (5 bases). The CDR3 has 16 amino acids. Germline V gene lookup returns CDR1 DFQATT and CDR2 SNEGSKA (reference sequence). The V end was cut by 4 bases, the J end by 3 bases, with 20 bases between.

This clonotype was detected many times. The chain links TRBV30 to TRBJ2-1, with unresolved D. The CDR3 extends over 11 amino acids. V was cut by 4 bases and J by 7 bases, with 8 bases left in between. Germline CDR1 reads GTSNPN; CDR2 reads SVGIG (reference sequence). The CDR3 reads CAWTIKNEQFF. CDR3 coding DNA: TGTGCCTGGACCATTAAGAATGAGCAGTTCTTC.

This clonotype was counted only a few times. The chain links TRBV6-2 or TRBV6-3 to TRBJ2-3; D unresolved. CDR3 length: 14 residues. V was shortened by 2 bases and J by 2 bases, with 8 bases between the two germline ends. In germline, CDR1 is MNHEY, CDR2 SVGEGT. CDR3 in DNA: TGTGCCAGCAGTTACCTCGCTAACACAGATACGCAGTATTTT. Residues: CASSYLANTDTQYF.